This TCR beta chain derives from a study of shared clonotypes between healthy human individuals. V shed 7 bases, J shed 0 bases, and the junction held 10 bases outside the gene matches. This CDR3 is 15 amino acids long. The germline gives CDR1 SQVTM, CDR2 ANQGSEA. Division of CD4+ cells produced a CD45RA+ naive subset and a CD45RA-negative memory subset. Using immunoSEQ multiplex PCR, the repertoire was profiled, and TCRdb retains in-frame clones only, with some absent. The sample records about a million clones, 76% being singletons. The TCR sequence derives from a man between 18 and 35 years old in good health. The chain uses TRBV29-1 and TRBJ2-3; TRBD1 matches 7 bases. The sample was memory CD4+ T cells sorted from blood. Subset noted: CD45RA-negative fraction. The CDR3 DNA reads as TGCAGCGCCCTCGGACAGGCTTCTAGCACAGATACGCAGTATTTT. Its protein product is CSALGQASSTDTQYF.